Listed below are T cell receptor beta chains from one sample, sequenced in a study of blood T cells in healthy people across ages. TCRdb called the 5' RACE reads again in MiXCR, with one record for every CDR3 protein. Of about 750,000 distinct CDR3 sequences listed, 50% to 65% are singletons. Sequencing was performed on blood. These receptors all stem from an elderly man in good health. Both conserved end residues are part of each CDR3. Fields, in order: D gene, J gene, clone size, V gene, CDR3 DNA, CDR3 protein. The D gene is left open where the match is weak. Rows give clone size only sometimes, using once, few, many, or a class for an expanded clone.

>NA|TRBJ2-1|few|TRBV7-3
TGTGCCAGCAGCTTAACCTCAACCGGGCTCCACAATGAGCAGTTCTTC
CASSLTSTGLHNEQFF
>TRBD2|TRBJ2-2|NA|TRBV6-2/TRBV6-3
TGTGCCAGCACCCGACTTGCGGGAGCTATCGAGGGGGAGCTGTTTTTT
CASTRLAGAIEGELFF
>TRBD2|TRBJ2-1|NA|TRBV3-1
TGTGCCAGCAGTATAGCGGGAGGCAATGAGCAGTTCTTC
CASSIAGGNEQFF
>NA|TRBJ2-7|NA|TRBV5-4
TGTGCCAGCAGCTTGGGTGTAGGTCGTTACGAGCAGTACTTC
CASSLGVGRYEQYF
>NA|TRBJ1-2|NA|TRBV7-9
TGTGCCAGCAGCCCCCCCGTGGGGTTGGGGGACTATGGCTACACCTTC
CASSPPVGLGDYGYTF
>NA|TRBJ2-7|NA|TRBV10-2
TGCGCCAGCCGGGATGGGACGACGGTGAACTACGAGCAGTACTTC
CASRDGTTVNYEQYF
>NA|TRBJ2-1|few|TRBV4-1
TGCGCCAGCAGCCAAGGCAGCCGGGAGCAGTTCTTC
CASSQGSREQFF
>NA|TRBJ2-6|NA|TRBV27
TGTGCCAGCGCGCTCTCTGGGGCCAACGTCCTGACTTTC
CASALSGANVLTF
>TRBD1|TRBJ2-1|NA|TRBV29-1
TGCAGCGTCCCCGGGACAGGGGTCAATGAGCAGTTCTTC
CSVPGTGVNEQFF
>TRBD1|TRBJ1-2|NA|TRBV5-1
TGCGCCAGCAGCTTGGAAGGGACAGGGAGGCCGGGCTACACCTTC
CASSLEGTGRPGYTF
>NA|TRBJ2-1|NA|TRBV3-1
TGTGCCAGCAGCCAAGTGTGGTTTGAGCAGTTCTTC
CASSQVWFEQFF
>TRBD1|TRBJ2-1|few|TRBV25-1
TGTGCCAGCAGTCCCACAGGGGGCAATGAGCAGTTCTTC
CASSPTGGNEQFF
>NA|TRBJ2-4|few|TRBV6-1
TGTGCCAGCAGTGAATTGGGGAAAAACATTCAGTACTTC
CASSELGKNIQYF
>TRBD2|TRBJ2-5|few|TRBV6-6
TGTGCCAGCAGTTACTCGGCGGGAGTCATGGTAGAGACCCAGTACTTC
CASSYSAGVMVETQYF
>NA|TRBJ2-6|NA|TRBV24-1
TGTGCCACCAGTGGCACGCGCTCTGGGGCCAACGTCCTGACTTTC
CATSGTRSGANVLTF
>NA|TRBJ1-6|few|TRBV20-1
TGCAGTGCTAGCCGGCCAGGGATCAATTCACCCCTCCACTTT
CSASRPGINSPLHF
>TRBD2|TRBJ2-1|once|TRBV7-9
TGTGCCAGCAGCTTTGGGGCTAGCGGGGGGGACAATGAGCAGTTCTTC
CASSFGASGGDNEQFF
>NA|TRBJ2-7|NA|TRBV7-2
TGTGCCAGCAGCTTAGACGGGAACGCCGACGAGCAGTACTTC
CASSLDGNADEQYF
>TRBD1|TRBJ2-5|NA|TRBV24-1
TGTGCCACCAGTGAATGGGACAGCCCAAGAGGGACCCAGTACTTC
CATSEWDSPRGTQYF
>NA|TRBJ1-1|many|TRBV20-1
TGCAGTGCCGGTACATCTCAGAACACTGAAGCTTTCTTT
CSAGTSQNTEAFF
>TRBD1|TRBJ1-2|NA|TRBV7-9
TGTGCCAGCAGCTTAGACCTTGGACAGGGGAACTATGGCTACACCTTC
CASSLDLGQGNYGYTF
>NA|TRBJ2-1|few|TRBV15
TGTGCCACCAGCAGTGGACAGCCTCGGGACAATGAGCAGTTCTTC
CATSSGQPRDNEQFF
>TRBD2|TRBJ2-1|NA|TRBV20-1
TGCAGTGCTAGAGATCGACGACTAGCGGGTGATAATGAGCAGTTCTTC
CSARDRRLAGDNEQFF
>TRBD2|TRBJ2-1|NA|TRBV11-3
TGTGCCAGCAGCTTAGTTGGCGGGAGCTCGGCTGAGCAGTTCTTC
CASSLVGGSSAEQFF
>NA|TRBJ2-6|NA|TRBV11-2
TGTGCCAGCAGCCCCATAGCGGGGGCCAACGTCCTGACTTTC
CASSPIAGANVLTF
>NA|TRBJ2-1|NA|TRBV4-2
TGTGCCAGCGGACAGAGGGCGGTCCCCTACAATGAGCAGTTCTTC
CASGQRAVPYNEQFF
>NA|TRBJ2-5|few|TRBV20-1
TGCAGTGCTAGAGATCCTGGGGGAGCAGAGACCCAGTACTTC
CSARDPGGAETQYF
>NA|TRBJ1-5|few|TRBV30
TGTGCCTGGAGTGAGGGAATGAGGAGCAATCAGCCCCAGCATTTT
CAWSEGMRSNQPQHF
>TRBD2|TRBJ2-7|few|TRBV7-2
TGTGCCACCCGAGCGGGACCCTACGAGCAGTACTTC
CATRAGPYEQYF
>TRBD2|TRBJ2-7|few|TRBV2
TGTGCCAGCAGCCCGACTAGCACCCACGAGCAGTACTTC
CASSPTSTHEQYF
>NA|TRBJ1-1|NA|TRBV5-1
TGCGCCAGCAGTCGAGACGGGGCGAACACTGAAGCTTTCTTT
CASSRDGANTEAFF
>TRBD2|TRBJ2-1|NA|TRBV18
TGTGCCAGCTCACCGTATCGGGAGGGCAATGAGCAGTTCTTC
CASSPYREGNEQFF
>NA|TRBJ2-1|NA|TRBV5-1
TGCGCCAGCAGCTTACAGATCAGCTCCTACAATGAGCAGTTCTTC
CASSLQISSYNEQFF
>TRBD2|TRBJ2-1|few|TRBV10-3
TGTGCCATCAGTCCTTGGGGACTAGCGGATAGCTCCTACAATGAGCAGTTCTTC
CAISPWGLADSSYNEQFF
>NA|TRBJ2-7|few|TRBV12-3/TRBV12-4
TGTGCCAGCAGCCGGACGCAGGGAGTGTGGCACGAGCAGTACTTC
CASSRTQGVWHEQYF
>TRBD2|TRBJ2-5|few|TRBV25-1
TGTGCCAGCAGTGACCCCGGACTAGCCCCGCAAGAGACCCAGTACTTC
CASSDPGLAPQETQYF
>TRBD2|TRBJ2-2|NA|TRBV5-5
TGTGCCAGCAGCTCCGATCGCGGGAGGGCCACCGGGGAGCTGTTTTTT
CASSSDRGRATGELFF
>NA|TRBJ2-4|NA|TRBV24-1
TGTGCCACCAGTGACACCCCCGGGAACATTCAGTACTTC
CATSDTPGNIQYF
>TRBD2|TRBJ2-1|NA|TRBV5-1
TGCGCCAGCAGCTTAGCTAGCGGGAACTCCTACAATGAGCAGTTCTTC
CASSLASGNSYNEQFF
>NA|TRBJ2-3|NA|TRBV29-1
TGCAGCGGCCGATACGATACGCAGTATTTT
CSGRYDTQYF
>TRBD2|TRBJ2-5|few|TRBV20-1
TGCAGTGCTAGTGAGCGGGAGGGTCGAGAGACCCAGTACTTC
CSASEREGRETQYF
>NA|TRBJ2-1|NA|TRBV28
TGTGTGGTAGCGGACTTCTACAATGAGCAGTTCTTC
CVVADFYNEQFF
>NA|TRBJ2-7|few|TRBV7-9
TGTGCCAGCAGCCTAACGGACGCCCTTGGGGAGCAGTACTTC
CASSLTDALGEQYF
>TRBD2|TRBJ2-1|few|TRBV20-1
TGCAGTGCTAGAGATTGGACTAGCGGGAGCTCCTACAATGAGCAGTTCTTC
CSARDWTSGSSYNEQFF
>TRBD2|TRBJ2-3|NA|TRBV7-8
TGTGCCAGCAGCTTAGTCGCTAGCGGGATTAGCACAGATACGCAGTATTTT
CASSLVASGISTDTQYF
>NA|TRBJ1-4|NA|TRBV10-3
TGTGCCATCAGTGGTCACAGGGAGAATGAAAAACTGTTTTTT
CAISGHRENEKLFF
>NA|TRBJ2-1|NA|TRBV12-3/TRBV12-4
TGTGCCAGCAGTTTAAGAGGACGGGCCAGCTCCTACAATGAGCAGTTCTTC
CASSLRGRASSYNEQFF
>NA|TRBJ2-2|many|TRBV28
TGTGCCAGTACCAGGGGAGTCGGGGAGCTGTTTTTT
CASTRGVGELFF
>NA|TRBJ1-4|NA|TRBV2
TGTGCCAGCAGTGCTCGATTTGAAAAACTGTTTTTT
CASSARFEKLFF
>TRBD1|TRBJ2-3|few|TRBV24-1
TGTGCCACCAGTGACTCCCCCGGACAGGGATCAGATACGCAGTATTTT
CATSDSPGQGSDTQYF
>NA|TRBJ1-1|few|TRBV25-1
TGTGCCAGCACCTGGGGGGGGTCCCGTGAAGCTTTCTTT
CASTWGGSREAFF
>TRBD1|TRBJ1-1|NA|TRBV7-2
TGTGCCAGCAGCTTATCCGGGGACAGACGTGCTGAAGCTTTCTTT
CASSLSGDRRAEAFF
>NA|TRBJ2-5|few|TRBV29-1
TGCAGCACTTATAAGGTGACGGGCGAGACCCAGTACTTC
CSTYKVTGETQYF
>TRBD2|TRBJ2-1|NA|TRBV15
TGTGCCACCAGCAGGGACACAAATACCGGGACTAGCGGTGAGCAGTTCTTC
CATSRDTNTGTSGEQFF
>TRBD1|TRBJ2-1|NA|TRBV28
TGTGCCAGTACCCCGGGACAGGGTTCCCGTGAGCAGTTCTTC
CASTPGQGSREQFF